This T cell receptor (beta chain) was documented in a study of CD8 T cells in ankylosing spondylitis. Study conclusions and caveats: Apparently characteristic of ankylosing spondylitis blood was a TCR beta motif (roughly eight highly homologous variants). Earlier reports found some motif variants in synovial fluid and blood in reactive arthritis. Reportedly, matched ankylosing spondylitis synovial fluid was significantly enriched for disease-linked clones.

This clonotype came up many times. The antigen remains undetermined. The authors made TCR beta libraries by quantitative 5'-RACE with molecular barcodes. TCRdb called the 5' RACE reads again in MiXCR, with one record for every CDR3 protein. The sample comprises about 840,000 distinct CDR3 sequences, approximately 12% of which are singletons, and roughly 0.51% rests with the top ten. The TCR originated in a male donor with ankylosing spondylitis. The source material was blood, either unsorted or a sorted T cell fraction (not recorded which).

The CDR3 spells CASSLVRTQDEQYF. CDR3 sequence (DNA): TGTGCCAGCAGCTTAGTACGAACTCAGGACGAGCAGTACTTC. V and J are TRBV7-2 and TRBJ2-7; D gene ambiguous. This CDR3 is 14 amino acids long. Germline CDR1 is SGHTA and CDR2 is FQGNSA. The V gene lost 1 base and the J gene lost 5 bases, with 12 bases spanning the gap.